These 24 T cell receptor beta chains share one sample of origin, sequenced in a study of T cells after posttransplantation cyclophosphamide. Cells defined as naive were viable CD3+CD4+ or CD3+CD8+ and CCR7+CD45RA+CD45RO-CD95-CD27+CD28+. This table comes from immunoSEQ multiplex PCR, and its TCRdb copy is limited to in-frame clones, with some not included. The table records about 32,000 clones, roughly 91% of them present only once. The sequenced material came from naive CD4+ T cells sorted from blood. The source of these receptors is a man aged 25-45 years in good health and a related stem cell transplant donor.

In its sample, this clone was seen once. CDR3 nucleotide sequence: TGTGCCAGTAGTAACGGGGACAGGGGATCGGGGGCCAACGTCCTGACTTTC. Translation: CASSNGDRGSGANVLTF. The rearrangement joins TRBV19 to TRBJ2-6; 10 bases match TRBD1. CDR1 and CDR2 from the germline V gene are LNHDA and SQIVND (reference sequence). The V gene end was trimmed by 4 bases and the J gene end by 4 bases; junction bases not matched to a gene: 7. CDR3 size: 17 residues.

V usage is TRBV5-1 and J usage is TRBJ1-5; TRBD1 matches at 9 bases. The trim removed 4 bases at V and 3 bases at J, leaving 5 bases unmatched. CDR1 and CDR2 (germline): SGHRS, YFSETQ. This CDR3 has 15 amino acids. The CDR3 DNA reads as TGCGCCAGCAGCATCGGGACAGGGTTCAATCAGCCCCAGCATTTT. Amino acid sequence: CASSIGTGFNQPQHF.

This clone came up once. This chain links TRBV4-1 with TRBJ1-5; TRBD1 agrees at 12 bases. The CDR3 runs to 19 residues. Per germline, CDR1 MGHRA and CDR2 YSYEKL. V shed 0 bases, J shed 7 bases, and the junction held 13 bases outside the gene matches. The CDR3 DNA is TGCGCCAGCAGCCAAGACCGATTACCCGGGACAGGGGGCTGGCAGCCCCAGCATTTT. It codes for CASSQDRLPGTGGWQPQHF.

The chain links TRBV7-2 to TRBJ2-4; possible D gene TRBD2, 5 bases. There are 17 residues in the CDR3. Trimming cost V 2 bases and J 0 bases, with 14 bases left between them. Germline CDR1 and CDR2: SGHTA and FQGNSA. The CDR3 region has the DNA TGTGCCAGCAGCTTAAGGAGGCAGAACCTAGCCAAAAACATTCAGTACTTC. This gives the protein CASSLRRQNLAKNIQYF.

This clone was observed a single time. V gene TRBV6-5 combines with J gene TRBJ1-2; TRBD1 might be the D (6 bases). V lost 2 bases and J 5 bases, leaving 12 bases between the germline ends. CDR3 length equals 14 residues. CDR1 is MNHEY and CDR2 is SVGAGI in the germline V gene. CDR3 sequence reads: CASSYGVGGYGYTF. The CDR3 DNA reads TGTGCCAGCAGTTACGGCGTAGGGGGATATGGCTACACCTTC.

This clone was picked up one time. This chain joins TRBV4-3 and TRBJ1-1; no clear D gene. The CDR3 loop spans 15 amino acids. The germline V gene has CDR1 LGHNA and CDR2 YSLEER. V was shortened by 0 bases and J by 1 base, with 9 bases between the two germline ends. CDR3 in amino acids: CASSQEFGGNTEAFF. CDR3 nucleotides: TGCGCCAGCAGCCAAGAATTCGGAGGGAACACTGAAGCTTTCTTT.

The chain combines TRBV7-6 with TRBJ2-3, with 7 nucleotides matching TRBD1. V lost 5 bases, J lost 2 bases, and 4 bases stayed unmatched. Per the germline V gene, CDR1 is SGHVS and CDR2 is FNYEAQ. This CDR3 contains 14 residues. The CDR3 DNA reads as TGTGCCAGCAGCAGGGACAGCAACACAGATACGCAGTATTTT. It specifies CASSRDSNTDTQYF.

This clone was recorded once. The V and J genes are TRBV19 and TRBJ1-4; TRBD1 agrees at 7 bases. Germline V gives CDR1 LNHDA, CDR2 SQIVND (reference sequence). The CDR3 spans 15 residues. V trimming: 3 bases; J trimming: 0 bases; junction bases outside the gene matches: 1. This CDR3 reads CASSIGQATNEKLFF. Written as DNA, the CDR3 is TGTGCCAGTAGTATTGGACAGGCAACTAATGAAAAACTGTTTTTT. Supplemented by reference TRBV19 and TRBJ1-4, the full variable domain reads DGGITQSPKYLFRKEGQNVTLSCEQNLNHDAMYWYRQDPGQGLRLIYYSQIVNDFQKGDIAEGYSVSREKKESFPLTVTSAQKNPTAFYLCASSIGQATNEKLFFGSGTQLSVL.

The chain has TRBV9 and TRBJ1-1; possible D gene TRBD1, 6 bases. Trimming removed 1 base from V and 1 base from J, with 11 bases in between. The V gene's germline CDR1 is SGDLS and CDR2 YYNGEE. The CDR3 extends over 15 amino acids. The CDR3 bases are TGTGCCAGCAGCGTATATGGGGGCCCGAACACTGAAGCTTTCTTT. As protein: CASSVYGGPNTEAFF.

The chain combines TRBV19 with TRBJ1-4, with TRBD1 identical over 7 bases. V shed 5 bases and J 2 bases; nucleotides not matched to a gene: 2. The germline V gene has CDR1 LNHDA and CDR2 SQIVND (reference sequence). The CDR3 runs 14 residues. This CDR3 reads CASSPTGTNEKLFF. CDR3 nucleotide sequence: TGTGCCAGTAGTCCGACAGGGACTAATGAAAAACTGTTTTTT.

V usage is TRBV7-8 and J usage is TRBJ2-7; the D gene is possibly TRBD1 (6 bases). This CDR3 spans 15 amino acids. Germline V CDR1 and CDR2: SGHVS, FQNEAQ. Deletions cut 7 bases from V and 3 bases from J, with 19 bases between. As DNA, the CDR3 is TGTGCCAGCATCAACAACAGGGACGGAATCTACGAGCAGTACTTC. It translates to CASINNRDGIYEQYF.

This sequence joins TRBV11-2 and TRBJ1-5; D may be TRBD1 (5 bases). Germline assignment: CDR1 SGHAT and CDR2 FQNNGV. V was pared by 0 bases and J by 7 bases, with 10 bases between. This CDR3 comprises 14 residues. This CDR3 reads CASSLDRAGQPQHF. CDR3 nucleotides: TGTGCCAGCAGCTTAGACAGGGCAGGGCAGCCCCAGCATTTT.

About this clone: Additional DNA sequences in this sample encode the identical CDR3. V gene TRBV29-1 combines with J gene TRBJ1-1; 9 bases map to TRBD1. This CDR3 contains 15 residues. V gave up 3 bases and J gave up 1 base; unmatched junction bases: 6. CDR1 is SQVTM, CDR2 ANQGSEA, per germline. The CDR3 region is CSVEVLTGGNTEAFF. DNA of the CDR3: TGCAGCGTTGAGGTCCTGACAGGGGGGAACACTGAAGCTTTCTTT.

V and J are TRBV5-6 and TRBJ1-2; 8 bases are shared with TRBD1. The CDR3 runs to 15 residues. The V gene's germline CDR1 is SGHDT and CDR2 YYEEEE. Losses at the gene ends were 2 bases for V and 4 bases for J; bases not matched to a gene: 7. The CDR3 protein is CASSFSGTGPYGYTF. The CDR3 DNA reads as TGTGCCAGCAGCTTTTCTGGGACAGGCCCCTATGGCTACACCTTC.

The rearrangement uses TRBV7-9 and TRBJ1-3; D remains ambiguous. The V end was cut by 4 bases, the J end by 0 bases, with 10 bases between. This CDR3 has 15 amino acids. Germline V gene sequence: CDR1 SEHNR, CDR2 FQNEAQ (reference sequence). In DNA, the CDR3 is TGTGCCAGCAGCTATTTTCGGAGCTCTGGAAACACCATATATTTT. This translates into CASSYFRSSGNTIYF. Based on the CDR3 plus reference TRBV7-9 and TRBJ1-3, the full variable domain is DTGVSQNPRHKITKRGQNVTFRCDPISEHNRLYWYRQTLGQGPEFLTYFQNEAQLEKSRLLSDRFSAERPKGSFSTLEIQRTEQGDSAMYLCASSYFRSSGNTIYFGEGSWLTVV.

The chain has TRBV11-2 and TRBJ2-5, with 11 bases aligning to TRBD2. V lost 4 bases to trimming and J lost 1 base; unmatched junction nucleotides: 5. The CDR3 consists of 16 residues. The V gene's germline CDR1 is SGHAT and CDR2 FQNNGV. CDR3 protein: CASSSSLAGGQETQYF. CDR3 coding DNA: TGTGCCAGCAGCTCCAGCCTAGCGGGGGGCCAAGAGACCCAGTACTTC.

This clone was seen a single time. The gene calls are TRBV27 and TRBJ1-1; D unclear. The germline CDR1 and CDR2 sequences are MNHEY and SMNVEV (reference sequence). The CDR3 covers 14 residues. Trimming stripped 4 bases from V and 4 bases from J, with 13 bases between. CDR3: CASSSQVRGTEAFF. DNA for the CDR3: TGTGCCAGCAGTTCCCAGGTGCGGGGCACTGAAGCTTTCTTT.

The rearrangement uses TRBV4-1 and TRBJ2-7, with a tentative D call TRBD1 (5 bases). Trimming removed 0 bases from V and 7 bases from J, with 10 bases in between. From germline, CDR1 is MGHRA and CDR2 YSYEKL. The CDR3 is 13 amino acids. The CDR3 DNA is TGCGCCAGCAGCCAAGAACCCCAGGGAGAGCAGTACTTC. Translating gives CASSQEPQGEQYF.

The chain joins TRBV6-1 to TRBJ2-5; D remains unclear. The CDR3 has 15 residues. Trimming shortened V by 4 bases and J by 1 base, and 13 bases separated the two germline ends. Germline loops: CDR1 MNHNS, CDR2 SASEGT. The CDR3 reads CASSAPAGRQETQYF. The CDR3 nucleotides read TGTGCCAGCAGTGCTCCAGCTGGGCGCCAAGAGACCCAGTACTTC.

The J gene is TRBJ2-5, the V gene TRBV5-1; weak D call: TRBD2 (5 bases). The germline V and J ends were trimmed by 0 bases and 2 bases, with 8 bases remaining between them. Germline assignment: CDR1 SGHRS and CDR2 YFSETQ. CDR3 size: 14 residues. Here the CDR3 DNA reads TGCGCCAGCAGCTTGGGACTACTTCAAGAGACCCAGTACTTC. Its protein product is CASSLGLLQETQYF.

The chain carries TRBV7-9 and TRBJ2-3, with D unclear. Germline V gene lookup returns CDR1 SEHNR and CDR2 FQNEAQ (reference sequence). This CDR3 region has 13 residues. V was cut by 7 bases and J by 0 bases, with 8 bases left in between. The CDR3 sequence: CASTSLSTDTQYF. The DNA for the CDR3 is TGTGCCAGCACGAGTTTGAGCACAGATACGCAGTATTTT.

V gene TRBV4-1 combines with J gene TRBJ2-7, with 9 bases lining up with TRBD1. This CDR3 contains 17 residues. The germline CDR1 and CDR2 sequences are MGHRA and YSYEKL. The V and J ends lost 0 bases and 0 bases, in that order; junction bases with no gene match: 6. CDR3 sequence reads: CASSQDQGQGNSYEQYF. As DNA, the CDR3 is TGCGCCAGCAGCCAAGACCAGGGACAGGGAAACTCCTACGAGCAGTACTTC.

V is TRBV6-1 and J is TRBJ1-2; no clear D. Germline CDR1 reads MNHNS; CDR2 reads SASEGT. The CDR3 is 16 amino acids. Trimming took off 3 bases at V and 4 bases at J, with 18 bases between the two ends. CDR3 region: CASSDQSLQRSYGYTF. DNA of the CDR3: TGTGCCAGCAGTGATCAATCTTTACAGAGAAGCTATGGCTACACCTTC.

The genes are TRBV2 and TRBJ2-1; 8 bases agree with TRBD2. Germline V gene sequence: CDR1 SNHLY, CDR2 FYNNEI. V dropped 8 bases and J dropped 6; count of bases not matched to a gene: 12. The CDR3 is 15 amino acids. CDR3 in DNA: TGTGCCAGCTTGTCCGGGGGGGCCGATTTCAATGAGCAGTTCTTC. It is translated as CASLSGGADFNEQFF.